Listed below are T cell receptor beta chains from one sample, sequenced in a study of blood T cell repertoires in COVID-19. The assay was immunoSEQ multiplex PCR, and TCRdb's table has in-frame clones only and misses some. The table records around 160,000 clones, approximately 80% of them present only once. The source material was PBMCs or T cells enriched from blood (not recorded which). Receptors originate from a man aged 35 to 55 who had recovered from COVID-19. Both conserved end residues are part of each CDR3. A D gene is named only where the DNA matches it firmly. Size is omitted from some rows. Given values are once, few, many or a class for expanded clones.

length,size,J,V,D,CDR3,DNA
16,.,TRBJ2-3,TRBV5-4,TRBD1,CASSFTGTGKTDTQYF,TGTGCCAGCAGCTTTACCGGGACAGGGAAGACAGATACGCAGTATTTT
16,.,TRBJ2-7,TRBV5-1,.,CASSFWAGASSYEQYF,TGCGCCAGCAGCTTCTGGGCGGGGGCAAGCTCCTACGAGCAGTACTTC
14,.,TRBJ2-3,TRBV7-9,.,CASSLQGSTDTQYF,TGTGCCAGCAGCTTACAGGGGTCCACAGATACGCAGTATTTT
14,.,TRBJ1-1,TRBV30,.,CAWSQGTQNTEAFF,TGTGCCTGGAGTCAAGGGACACAGAACACTGAAGCTTTCTTT
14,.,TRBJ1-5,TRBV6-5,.,CASRPRVRGQPQHF,TGTGCCAGCAGGCCGCGGGTGAGGGGGCAGCCCCAGCATTTT
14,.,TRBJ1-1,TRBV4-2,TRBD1,CASSQGTGAIEAFF,TGTGCCAGCAGCCAAGGGACAGGGGCGATCGAAGCTTTCTTT
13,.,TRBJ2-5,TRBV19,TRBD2,CASSRGGQETQYF,TGTGCCAGTTCTCGGGGGGGCCAAGAGACCCAGTACTTC
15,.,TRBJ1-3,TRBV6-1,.,CASSEGQTPGNTIYF,TGTGCCAGCAGTGAAGGACAGACCCCTGGAAACACCATATATTTT
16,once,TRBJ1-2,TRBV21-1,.,CASTPGQGAMEYGYTF,TGTGCCAGCACCCCGGGGCAGGGGGCGATGGAATATGGCTACACCTTC
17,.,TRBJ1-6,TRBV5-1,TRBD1,CASSLTSSGTVNSPLHF,TGCGCCAGCAGCTTAACGAGTTCGGGGACAGTAAATTCACCCCTCCACTTT
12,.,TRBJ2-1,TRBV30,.,CAWSPHVDEQFF,TGTGCCTGGAGTCCACACGTGGATGAGCAGTTCTTC
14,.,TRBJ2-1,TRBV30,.,CAWNRGGPLNEQFF,TGTGCCTGGAATAGGGGGGGGCCGCTTAATGAGCAGTTCTTC
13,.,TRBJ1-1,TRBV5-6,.,CASSPDSGREAFF,TGTGCCAGCAGCCCGGACAGCGGGAGGGAAGCTTTCTTT
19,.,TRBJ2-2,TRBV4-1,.,CASSQEPPLIAVRTGELFF,TGCGCCAGCAGCCAAGAGCCACCTCTGATAGCGGTGCGAACCGGGGAGCTGTTTTTT
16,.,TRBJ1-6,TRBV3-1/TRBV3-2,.,CASSQGGVTWNSPLHF,TGTGCCAGCAGCCAAGGGGGGGTGACGTGGAATTCACCCCTCCACTTT
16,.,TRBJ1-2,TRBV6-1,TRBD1,CASSGTGTTRLNGYTF,TGTGCCAGCAGTGGGACAGGGACCACCCGGTTGAATGGCTACACCTTC
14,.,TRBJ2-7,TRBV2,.,CASISQGSSYEQYF,TGTGCCAGCATCTCGCAGGGGAGCTCCTACGAGCAGTACTTC
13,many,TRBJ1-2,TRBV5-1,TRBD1,CASSPDRGRGYTF,TGCGCCAGCAGCCCGGACAGGGGACGGGGCTACACCTTC
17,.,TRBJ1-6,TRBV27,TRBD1,CASSPDRGESYNSPLHF,TGTGCCAGCAGCCCGGACAGGGGTGAATCCTATAATTCACCCCTCCACTTT
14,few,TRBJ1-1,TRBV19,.,CASSPPWTGAEAFF,TGTGCCAGTAGTCCACCGTGGACGGGAGCTGAAGCTTTCTTT
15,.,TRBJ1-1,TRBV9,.,CASSAGYTVNTEAFF,TGTGCCAGCAGCGCTGGTTATACTGTGAACACTGAAGCTTTCTTT
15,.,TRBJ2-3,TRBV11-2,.,CASSLSGTSTDTQYF,TGTGCCAGCAGCTTGTCAGGCACTAGCACAGATACGCAGTATTTT
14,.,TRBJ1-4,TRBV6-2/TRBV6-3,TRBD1,CASSYRQGVEKLFF,TGTGCCAGCAGTTACAGACAGGGAGTAGAAAAACTGTTTTTT
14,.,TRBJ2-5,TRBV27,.,CASSLRRSTETQYF,TGTGCCAGCAGTTTAAGGCGGTCAACGGAGACCCAGTACTTC
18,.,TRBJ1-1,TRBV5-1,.,CASSLSPPAMGFSAEAFF,TGCGCCAGCAGCTTGTCCCCCCCCGCCATGGGGTTTAGCGCTGAAGCTTTCTTT